This note documents a single T cell receptor (beta chain) sequence. Its cognate antigen is unknown. This sample is part of a study of T-cell reconstitution after alpha-beta-depleted transplantation in children. Study outcomes and limitations: The origin of alpha-beta T cells about two months after transplant was reportedly several hundred expanded graft clones. Surviving recipient T cells and intrathymic progenitors accounted for some patients' high TCRbeta diversity at day 60. Once a year had passed after transplant, T-cell counts and diversity came mostly from newly produced T cells.

This CDR3 spans 14 amino acids. Trimming cost V 5 bases and J 1 base, with 14 bases left between them. Germline V lookup: CDR1 DFQATT, CDR2 SNEGSKA (reference sequence). Unique molecular identifiers were incorporated when the TCRbeta library was constructed. Each CDR3 protein is one row after TCRdb ran MiXCR on the PCR reads. The table has roughly 570,000 distinct CDR3 sequences, 20% to 30% seen once. The sequence was obtained from a boy less than two years old with Wiskott-Aldrich syndrome, due to receive a stem cell transplant. Material: PBMCs, obtained before TCRalphabeta/CD19-depleted stem cell transplant. The J gene is TRBJ1-2, the V gene TRBV20-1; D is undetermined. This CDR3 reads CSAGRTGFNYGYTF. For the CDR3, the DNA is TGCAGTGCTGGGCGGACCGGTTTTAACTATGGCTACACCTTC.